The 5 T cell receptor beta chains reported below all come from one sample, sequenced in a study of post-analysis software for immune sequencing data. Whole-study findings and limits: Elevated frequency relative to controls characterized four or five TRBV segments in patients, TRBV5-6, TRBV5-1 and TRBV20-1 among them.

These receptors lack a known antigen. Unique molecular identifiers were built into the TCR beta cDNA libraries. TCRdb re-derived calls from the PCR reads in MiXCR, one entry per CDR3 protein. The sample consists of hundreds of thousands of distinct CDR3 sequences, 59% of them appearing once. Sequencing used blood. Every receptor here comes from a girl aged 2 to 9 with multiple sclerosis.

The chain combines TRBV29-1 with TRBJ2-1; D assignment may be TRBD1 or TRBD2 (5 bases each). V lost 6 bases and J lost 1, with 19 bases in between. The CDR3 runs to 16 residues. Germline V lookup: CDR1 SQVTM, CDR2 ANQGSEA. The CDR3 spells CSVEKGWGSSYNEQFF. The CDR3 DNA is TGCAGCGTGGAGAAGGGATGGGGGTCTTCCTACAATGAGCAGTTCTTC.

This clonotype has more than one count but fewer than ten. The V and J genes are TRBV5-1 and TRBJ2-5, with D unclear. Trimming stripped 5 bases from V and 2 bases from J, with 10 bases between. The CDR3 has 13 residues. Germline V CDR1 and CDR2: SGHRS, YFSETQ. The CDR3 protein is CASSQTSQETQYF. The CDR3 DNA follows: TGCGCCAGCAGTCAGACCTCTCAAGAGACCCAGTACTTC.

This chain uses TRBV13 with TRBJ2-1; the D gene is possibly TRBD1 (6 bases). The CDR3 totals 15 residues. The germline gives CDR1 PRHDT, CDR2 FYEKMQ (reference sequence). Deletions cut 0 bases from V and 8 bases from J, with 14 bases between. The CDR3 sequence is CASSLGPRGRDEQFF. CDR3 DNA sequence: TGTGCCAGCAGCTTAGGGCCCAGGGGACGGGATGAGCAGTTCTTC.

V and J are TRBV29-1 and TRBJ1-1; D is ambiguous. V lost 7 bases, J lost 0 bases, and 9 bases lay in between. The CDR3 has 12 amino acids. Germline CDR1 and CDR2: SQVTM and ANQGSEA. The CDR3 region has the DNA TGCAGCGCCGGGGAGATGAACACTGAAGCTTTCTTT. Translated: CSAGEMNTEAFF.

This clonotype was picked up a small number of times. The chain joins TRBV5-1 to TRBJ2-7; TRBD2 might be the D (6 bases). The CDR3 runs to 13 residues. Germline V gene data show CDR1 as SGHRS and CDR2 as YFSETQ. Trimming removed 6 bases from V and 6 bases from J, with 16 bases in between. The DNA of the CDR3 is TGCGCCAGCACCCCCACGGGGGAAGGCGAGCAGTACTTC. This sequence encodes CASTPTGEGEQYF.